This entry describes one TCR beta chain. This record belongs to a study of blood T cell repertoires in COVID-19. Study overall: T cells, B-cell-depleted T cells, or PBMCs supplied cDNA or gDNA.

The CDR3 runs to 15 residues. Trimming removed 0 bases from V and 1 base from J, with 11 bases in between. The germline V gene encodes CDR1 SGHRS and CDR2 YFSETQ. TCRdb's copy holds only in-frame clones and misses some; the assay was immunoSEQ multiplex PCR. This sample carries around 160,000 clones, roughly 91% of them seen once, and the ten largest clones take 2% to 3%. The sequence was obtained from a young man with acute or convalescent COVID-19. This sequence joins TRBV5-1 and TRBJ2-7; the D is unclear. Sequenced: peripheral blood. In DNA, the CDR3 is TGCGCCAGCAGCTTGGGAGTCCCGCCATCCTACGAGCAGTACTTC. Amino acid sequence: CASSLGVPPSYEQYF. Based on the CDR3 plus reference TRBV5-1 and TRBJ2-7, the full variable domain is KAGVTQTPRYLIKTRGQQVTLSCSPISGHRSVSWYQQTPGQGLQFLFEYFSETQRNKGNFPGRFSGRQFSNSRSEMNVSTLELGDSALYLCASSLGVPPSYEQYFGPGTRLTVT.